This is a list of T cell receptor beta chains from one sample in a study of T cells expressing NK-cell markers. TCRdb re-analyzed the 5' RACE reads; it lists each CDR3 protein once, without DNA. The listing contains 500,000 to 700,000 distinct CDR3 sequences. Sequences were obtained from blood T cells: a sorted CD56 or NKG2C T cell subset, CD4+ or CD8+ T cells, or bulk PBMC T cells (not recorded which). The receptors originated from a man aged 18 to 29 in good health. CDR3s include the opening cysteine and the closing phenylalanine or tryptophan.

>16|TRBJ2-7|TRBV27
CASSPGGAGVAYEQYF
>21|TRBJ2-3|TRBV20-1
CSARHFHPGTSGRLATDTQYF
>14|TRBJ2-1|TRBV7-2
CASSLGSTGPEQFF
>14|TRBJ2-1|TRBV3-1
CASSQENSGRVKFF
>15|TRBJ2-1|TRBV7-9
CASSLAGTDSNEQFF
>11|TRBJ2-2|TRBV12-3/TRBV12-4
CATHSVGELFF
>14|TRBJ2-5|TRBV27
CASSLYLGEETQYF
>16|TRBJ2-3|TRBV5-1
CASSLPGQGVTDTQYF
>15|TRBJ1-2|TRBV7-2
CASSSAGQGIWGYTF
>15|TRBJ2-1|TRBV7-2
CASSLVSGRVNEQFF
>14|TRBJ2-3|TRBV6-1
CASRSQGAEDTQYF
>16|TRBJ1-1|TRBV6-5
CASSYSTGATNTEAFF
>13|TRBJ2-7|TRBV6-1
CASSTTGFYEQYF
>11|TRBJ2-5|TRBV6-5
CASGGWETQYF
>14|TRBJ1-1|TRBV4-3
CASTKTATNTEAFF
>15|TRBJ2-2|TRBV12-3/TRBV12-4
CASRITWTSSGELFF
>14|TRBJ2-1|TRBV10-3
CAISGPGQNNEQFF
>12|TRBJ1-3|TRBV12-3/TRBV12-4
CASSLWVNTIYF
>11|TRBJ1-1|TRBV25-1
CASSEGMKGFF
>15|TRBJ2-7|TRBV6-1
CASSDVDSPSYEQYF
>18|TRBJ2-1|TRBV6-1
CASSPIETGFLPSDEQFF
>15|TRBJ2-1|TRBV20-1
CSARDFRGGNNEQFF
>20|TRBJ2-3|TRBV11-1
CASSSTIIKVKGGATDTQYF
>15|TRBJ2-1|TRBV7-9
CASSADRGYYNEQFF
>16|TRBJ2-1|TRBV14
CASSQDLFGRLNEQFF
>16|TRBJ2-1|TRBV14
CASSHVSGIPANEQFF